The entry that follows covers one T cell receptor beta chain sequence. The sample comes from a study of Ad26.COV2.S vaccination and SARS-CoV-2 variants. Clones were read by immunoSEQ multiplex PCR, and TCRdb kept only the in-frame ones, dropping some. The data contain 300,000 to 400,000 clones, around 90% of them singletons. The treatment: 15 to 20 received Ad26.COV2.S at low or high dose, single or two shots; about 5 received placebo; per-sample allocation not given. Day 63 following the first vaccine or placebo injection was when the samples were taken. Spike of the Wuhan-strain SARS-CoV-2 was expressed by an Ad26 vector, which formed the vaccine. The CDR3 has 14 amino acids. V lost 1 base and J lost 1, with 7 bases in between. The germline CDR1 and CDR2 sequences are SGHTA and FQGNSA.

The chain links TRBV7-2 to TRBJ1-1; no firm D call. The receptor comes from a person between 18 and 65 years old who received the Ad26.COV2.S COVID-19 vaccine or a placebo. This specimen consisted of peripheral blood, obtained in a trial of Ad26.COV2.S vaccine versus placebo. The CDR3 sequence is CASSLGMGNTEAFF. In DNA form, the CDR3 reads TGTGCCAGCAGCTTAGGGATGGGGAACACTGAAGCTTTCTTT.